The clone carrying this T cell receptor beta chain was detected only a few times. The V gene end was trimmed by 9 bases and the J gene end by 2 bases; junction bases not matched to a gene: 10. Germline-derived CDR1 and CDR2 are LNHNV and YYDKDF (reference sequence). The CDR3 runs to 14 residues. The data are from a study of T cells after yellow fever vaccination. TCRdb reprocessed the 5' RACE reads with MiXCR, giving one entry per CDR3 protein. The top ten clones hold 1% to 1.2% of a sample with 200,000 to 300,000 distinct CDR3 sequences, 6% to 8% of them seen once. The sample was CD4+ T cells sorted from PBMCs, taken on the day of the yellow fever booster vaccination. The chain combines TRBV15 with TRBJ2-7; 7 bases agree with TRBD2. The receptor comes from a man younger than 45 who received the YFV17D yellow fever vaccine. The CDR3 sequence: CATRLGGGTYEQYF. CDR3 nucleotides: TGTGCCACTAGACTTGGGGGGGGGACCTACGAGCAGTACTTC. Drawing the rest from reference TRBV15 and TRBJ2-7, the complete variable domain is DAMVIQNPRYQVTQFGKPVTLSCSQTLNHNVMYWYQQKSSQAPKLLFHYYDKDFNNEADTPDNFQSRRPNTSFCFLDIRSPGLGDTAMYLCATRLGGGTYEQYFGPGTRLTVT.